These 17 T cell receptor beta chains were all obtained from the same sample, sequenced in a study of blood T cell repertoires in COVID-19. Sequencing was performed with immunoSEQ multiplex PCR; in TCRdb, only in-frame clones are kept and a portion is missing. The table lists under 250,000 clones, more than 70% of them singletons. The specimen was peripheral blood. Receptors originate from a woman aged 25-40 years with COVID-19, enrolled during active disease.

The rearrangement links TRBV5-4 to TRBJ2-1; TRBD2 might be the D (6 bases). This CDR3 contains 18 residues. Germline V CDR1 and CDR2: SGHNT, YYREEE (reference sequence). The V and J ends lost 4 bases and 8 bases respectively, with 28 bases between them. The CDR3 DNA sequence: TGTGCCAGCAGCCCTGCTCTGTCCACGGGAGCTGTTAAGTATGAGCAGTTCTTC. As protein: CASSPALSTGAVKYEQFF.

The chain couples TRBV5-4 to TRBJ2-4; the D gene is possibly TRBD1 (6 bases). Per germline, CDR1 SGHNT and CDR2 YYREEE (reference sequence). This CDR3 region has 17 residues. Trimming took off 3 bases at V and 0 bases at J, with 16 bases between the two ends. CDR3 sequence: CASSSKSDRLAKNIQYF. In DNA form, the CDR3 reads TGTGCCAGCAGCTCCAAATCCGACAGGTTAGCCAAAAACATTCAGTACTTC.

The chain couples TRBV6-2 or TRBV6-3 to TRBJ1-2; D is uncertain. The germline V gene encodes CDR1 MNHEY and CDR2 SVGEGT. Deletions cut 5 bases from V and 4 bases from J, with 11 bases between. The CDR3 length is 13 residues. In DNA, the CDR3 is TGTGCCAGCAGTCTGCGTGTGTTCTATGGCTACACCTTC. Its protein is CASSLRVFYGYTF.

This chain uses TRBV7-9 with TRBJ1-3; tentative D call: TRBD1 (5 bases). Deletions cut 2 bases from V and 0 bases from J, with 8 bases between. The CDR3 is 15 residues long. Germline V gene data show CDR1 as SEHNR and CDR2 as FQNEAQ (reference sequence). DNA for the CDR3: TGTGCCAGCAGCTTATCGGGGGACTCTGGAAACACCATATATTTT. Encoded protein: CASSLSGDSGNTIYF.

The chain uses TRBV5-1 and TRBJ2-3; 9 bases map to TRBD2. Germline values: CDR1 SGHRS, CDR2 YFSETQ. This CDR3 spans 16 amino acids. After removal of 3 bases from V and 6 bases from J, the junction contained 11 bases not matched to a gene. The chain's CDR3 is CASSSFLAGAGDTQYF. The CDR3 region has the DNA TGCGCCAGCAGCTCCTTTTTAGCGGGGGCGGGGGATACGCAGTATTTT.

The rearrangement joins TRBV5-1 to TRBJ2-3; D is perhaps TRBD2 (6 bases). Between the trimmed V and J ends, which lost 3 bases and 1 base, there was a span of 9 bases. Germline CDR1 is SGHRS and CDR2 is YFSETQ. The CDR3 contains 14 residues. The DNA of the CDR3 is TGCGCCAGCAGCTGGGGGGAGGGCACAGATACGCAGTATTTT. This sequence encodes CASSWGEGTDTQYF. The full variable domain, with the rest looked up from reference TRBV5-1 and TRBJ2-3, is KAGVTQTPRYLIKTRGQQVTLSCSPISGHRSVSWYQQTPGQGLQFLFEYFSETQRNKGNFPGRFSGRQFSNSRSEMNVSTLELGDSALYLCASSWGEGTDTQYFGPGTRLTVL.

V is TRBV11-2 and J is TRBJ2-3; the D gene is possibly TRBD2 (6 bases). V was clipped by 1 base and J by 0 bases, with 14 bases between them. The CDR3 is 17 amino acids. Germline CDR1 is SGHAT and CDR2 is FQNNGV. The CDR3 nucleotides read TGTGCCAGCAGCTTAGGTCCCGAACGGGGGAGCACAGATACGCAGTATTTT. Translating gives CASSLGPERGSTDTQYF.

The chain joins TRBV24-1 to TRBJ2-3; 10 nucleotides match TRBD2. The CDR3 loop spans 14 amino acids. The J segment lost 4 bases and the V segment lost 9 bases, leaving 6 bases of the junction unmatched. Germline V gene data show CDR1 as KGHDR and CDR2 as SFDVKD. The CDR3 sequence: CATESGRASDTQYF. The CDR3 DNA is TGTGCCACCGAGAGCGGGAGGGCCTCAGATACGCAGTATTTT.

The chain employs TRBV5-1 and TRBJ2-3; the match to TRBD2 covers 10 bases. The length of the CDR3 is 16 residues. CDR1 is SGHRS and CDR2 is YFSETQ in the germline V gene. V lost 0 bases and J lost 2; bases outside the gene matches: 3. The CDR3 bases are TGCGCCAGCAGCTTGGGTCTAGCGGGGGCCACAGATACGCAGTATTTT. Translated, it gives CASSLGLAGATDTQYF.

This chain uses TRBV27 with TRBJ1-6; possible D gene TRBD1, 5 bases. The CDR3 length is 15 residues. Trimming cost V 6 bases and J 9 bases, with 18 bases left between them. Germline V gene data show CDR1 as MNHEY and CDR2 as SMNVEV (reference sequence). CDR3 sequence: CASSWGVMTGSPLHF. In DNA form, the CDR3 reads TGTGCCAGCAGCTGGGGCGTGATGACGGGTTCACCCCTCCACTTT.

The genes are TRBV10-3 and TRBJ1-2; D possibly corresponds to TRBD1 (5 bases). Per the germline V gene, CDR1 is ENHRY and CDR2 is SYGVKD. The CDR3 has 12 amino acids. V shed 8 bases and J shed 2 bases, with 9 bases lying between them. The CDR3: CAIGGENYGYTF. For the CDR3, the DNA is TGTGCCATCGGGGGGGAGAACTATGGCTACACCTTC.

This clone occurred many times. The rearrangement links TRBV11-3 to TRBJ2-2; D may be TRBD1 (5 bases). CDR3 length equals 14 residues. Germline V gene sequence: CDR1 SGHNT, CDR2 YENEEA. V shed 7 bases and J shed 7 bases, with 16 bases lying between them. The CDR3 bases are TGTGCCAGCACCCTCGCCCAGGGAAGCGGGGAGCTGTTTTTT. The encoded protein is CASTLAQGSGELFF.

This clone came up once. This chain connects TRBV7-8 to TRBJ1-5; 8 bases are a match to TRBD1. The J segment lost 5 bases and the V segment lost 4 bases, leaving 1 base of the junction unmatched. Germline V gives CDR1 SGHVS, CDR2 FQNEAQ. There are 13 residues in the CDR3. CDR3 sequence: CASSSDRDQPQHF. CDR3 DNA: TGTGCCAGCAGCTCGGACAGGGATCAGCCCCAGCATTTT.

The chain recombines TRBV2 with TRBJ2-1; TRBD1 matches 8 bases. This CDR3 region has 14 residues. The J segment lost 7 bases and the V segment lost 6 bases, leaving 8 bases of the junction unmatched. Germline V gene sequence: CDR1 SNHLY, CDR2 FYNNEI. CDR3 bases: TGTGCCAGCAGCGTACAGGGGGGTAGGAATGAGCAGTTCTTC. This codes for CASSVQGGRNEQFF.

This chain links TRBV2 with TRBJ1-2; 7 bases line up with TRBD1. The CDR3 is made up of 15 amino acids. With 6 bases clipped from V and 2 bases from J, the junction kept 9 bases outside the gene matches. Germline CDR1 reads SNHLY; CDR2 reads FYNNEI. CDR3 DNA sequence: TGTGCCAGCAGCGCCCACCGGGACAGCAACTATGGCTACACCTTC. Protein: CASSAHRDSNYGYTF.

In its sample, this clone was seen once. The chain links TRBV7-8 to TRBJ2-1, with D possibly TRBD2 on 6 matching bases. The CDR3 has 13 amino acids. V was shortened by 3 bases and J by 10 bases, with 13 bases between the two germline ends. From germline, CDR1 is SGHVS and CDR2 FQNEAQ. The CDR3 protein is CASSLGGTSEQFF. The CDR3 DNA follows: TGTGCCAGCAGCTTGGGGGGAACCAGCGAGCAGTTCTTC.

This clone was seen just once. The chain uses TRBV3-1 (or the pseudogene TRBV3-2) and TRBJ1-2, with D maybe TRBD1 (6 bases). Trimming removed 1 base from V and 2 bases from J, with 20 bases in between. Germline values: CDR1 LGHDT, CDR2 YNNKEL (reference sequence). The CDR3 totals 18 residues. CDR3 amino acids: CASSQGGRGALTNYGYTF. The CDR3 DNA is TGTGCCAGCAGCCAAGGCGGCAGGGGTGCTTTAACCAACTATGGCTACACCTTC.